This T cell receptor beta chain was recorded in a study of neurological immune-mediated disorders. This clonotype was counted many times. Each CDR3 protein is one row after TCRdb ran MiXCR on the 5' RACE reads. The sample holds approximately 86,000 distinct CDR3 sequences, 2.5% to 3% seen once. V was cut by 4 bases and J by 3 bases, with 10 bases left in between. The CDR3 totals 13 residues. Germline loops: CDR1 SGHRS, CDR2 YFSETQ. This chain links TRBV5-1 with TRBJ2-5, with D perhaps matching TRBD1 (6 bases). This TCR came from a woman between 25 and 40 years old with multiple sclerosis. What was sequenced was PBMCs. The CDR3 DNA reads TGCGCCAGCAGCACACAGGGTGAAGAGACCCAGTACTTC. Translation: CASSTQGEETQYF.